The 21 T cell receptor beta chains given below trace back to one sample, sequenced in a study of T-cell reconstitution after alpha-beta-depleted transplantation in children. As it was prepared, the TCRbeta library received unique molecular identifiers. One entry per CDR3 protein results from TCRdb running MiXCR on the PCR reads. The sample includes 500,000 to 750,000 distinct CDR3 sequences, 13% seen only once; the top ten take 2.2%. The sequenced sample was PBMCs, mostly from graft donor cells, obtained 360 days after TCRalphabeta/CD19-depleted stem cell transplant. All receptors derive from a male patient younger than 18 who had a stem cell transplant for acute myeloid leukemia, so the T cells may come from the graft donor.

This clonotype was seen a handful of times. V gene TRBV20-1 combines with J gene TRBJ2-7; D call uncertain. Trimming took off 7 bases at V and 2 bases at J, with 9 bases between the two ends. The CDR3 sequence is 11 residues long. CDR1 DFQATT and CDR2 SNEGSKA come from the germline V gene (reference sequence). The CDR3 DNA sequence: TGCAGTGTCCGAGATGCCTACGAGCAGTACTTC. This translates into CSVRDAYEQYF.

The rearrangement uses TRBV11-2 and TRBJ2-3, with D perhaps matching TRBD1 (7 bases). This CDR3 comprises 15 residues. The V end was cut by 5 bases, the J end by 4 bases, with 16 bases between. Germline assignment: CDR1 SGHAT and CDR2 FQNNGV. The CDR3 loop is CASSPGQGGADTQYF. In nucleotides, the CDR3 is TGTGCCAGCAGCCCGGGGCAGGGGGGCGCAGATACGCAGTATTTT.

The chain uses TRBV6-2 or TRBV6-3 and TRBJ2-7; 8 bases are a match to TRBD1. The CDR3 runs 16 residues. In germline, CDR1 is MNHEY, CDR2 SVGEGT. Trimming at V came to 0 bases and at J to 3 bases, leaving 7 bases not matched to a gene. The CDR3 DNA reads TGTGCCAGCAGTTACTCGTGGGACAGGAGACTCTACGAGCAGTACTTC. It encodes CASSYSWDRRLYEQYF.

This clonotype occurred a few times. The CDR3, as DNA: TGTGCCAGCAGCTTAGCCCCGGGACTAGCGGGAGCGTACTTC. This codes for CASSLAPGLAGAYF. The chain has TRBV7-2 and TRBJ2-5; the match to TRBD2 covers 14 bases. CDR3 length equals 14 residues. J lost 13 bases, V lost 0 bases, and 4 bases had no gene match. The germline gives CDR1 SGHTA, CDR2 FQGNSA.

This clonotype was counted at least ten times. J is TRBJ2-7 and V is TRBV2, with D maybe TRBD1 (6 bases). The CDR3 sequence is 13 residues long. Trimming cost V 3 bases and J 7 bases, with 13 bases left between them. The V gene's germline CDR1 is SNHLY and CDR2 FYNNEI. The DNA for the CDR3 is TGTGCCAGCAGTGATTGGGACAAGGGTGAGCAGTACTTC. It yields the protein CASSDWDKGEQYF.

This clonotype was seen a few times. CDR3 DNA: TGCGCCAGCAGCCAAGGTTATTCACCCCTCCACTTT. The encoded protein is CASSQGYSPLHF. J is TRBJ1-6 and V is TRBV4-3; D ambiguous. Trimming left V 1 base short and J 8 bases short, with 3 bases between. Germline CDR1 and CDR2: LGHNA and YSLEER. This CDR3 region has 12 residues.

Only a few counts were recorded for this clonotype. The V and J genes are TRBV7-9 and TRBJ2-2; no definite D call. Deletions cut 3 bases from V and 0 bases from J, with 8 bases between. The CDR3 has 15 amino acids. Per the germline V gene, CDR1 is SEHNR and CDR2 is FQNEAQ (reference sequence). CDR3 residues: CASSFSHPNTGELFF. Here the CDR3 DNA reads TGTGCCAGCAGCTTCTCGCACCCGAACACCGGGGAGCTGTTTTTT.

This clonotype came up a few times. The chain links TRBV5-4 to TRBJ2-7; D is possibly TRBD2 (7 bases). Germline V lookup: CDR1 SGHNT, CDR2 YYREEE (reference sequence). The CDR3 has 15 amino acids. V was cut by 4 bases and J by 0 bases, with 14 bases left in between. CDR3 amino acids: CASSPKRDNSYEQYF. The CDR3, as DNA: TGTGCCAGCAGCCCAAAGCGGGACAACTCCTACGAGCAGTACTTC.

Here the CDR3 reads CASSFGDRYEQYF. As DNA, the CDR3 is TGTGCCAGCAGCTTCGGGGATCGCTACGAGCAGTACTTC. This chain connects TRBV7-2 to TRBJ2-7; D is perhaps TRBD2 (5 bases). Trimming removed 3 bases from V and 3 bases from J, with 9 bases in between. The CDR3 spans 13 residues. Germline V gene sequence: CDR1 SGHTA, CDR2 FQGNSA.

This clonotype came up a few times. This rearrangement joins TRBV28 to TRBJ2-4; D gene ambiguous. The CDR3 runs to 14 residues. V shed 8 bases and J shed 1 base, with 12 bases lying between them. Germline values: CDR1 MDHEN, CDR2 SYDVKM. The CDR3 DNA reads as TGTGCCAGCGGATGGACGGCCGCCAAAAACATTCAGTACTTC. It specifies CASGWTAAKNIQYF.

The chain couples TRBV15 to TRBJ2-7; 12 bases map to TRBD2. Germline V gene sequence: CDR1 LNHNV, CDR2 YYDKDF (reference sequence). Trimming cost V 4 bases and J 3 bases; bases outside gene matches: 7. The CDR3 loop spans 16 amino acids. CDR3 nucleotides: TGTGCCACCAGCACTATCAAGACTAGCGGGGGCTACGAGCAGTACTTC. Translation gives CATSTIKTSGGYEQYF.

V gene TRBV6-1 combines with J gene TRBJ2-2, with D hard to call. CDR1 is MNHNS and CDR2 is SASEGT in the germline V gene. The V end lost 6 bases, the J end lost 10 bases, and 15 bases lay between the germline ends. CDR3 size: 13 residues. The CDR3 reads CASSPKWLTELFF. The CDR3 nucleotides are TGTGCCAGCAGCCCGAAGTGGCTGACGGAGCTGTTTTTT.

This clonotype was counted a few times. The J gene is TRBJ2-5, the V gene TRBV20-1; tentatively, D is TRBD1 or TRBD2 (5 bases each). CDR1 and CDR2 (germline): DFQATT, SNEGSKA (reference sequence). With 1 base removed from V and 5 bases from J, the gap between germline ends came to 17 bases. The CDR3 has 15 residues. The CDR3 sequence is CSARGGSAREETQYF. The DNA of the CDR3 is TGCAGTGCTAGAGGGGGGAGCGCAAGAGAGGAGACCCAGTACTTC.

The rearrangement links TRBV20-1 to TRBJ2-1; D is possibly TRBD1 (6 bases). Between the trimmed V and J ends, which lost 6 bases and 0 bases, there was a span of 12 bases. Germline loops: CDR1 DFQATT, CDR2 SNEGSKA (reference sequence). The CDR3 covers 14 residues. The CDR3 here is CSANRDNSYNEQFF. CDR3 bases: TGCAGTGCAAACAGGGATAACTCCTACAATGAGCAGTTCTTC.

There are a few counts of this clonotype. The rearrangement uses TRBV28 and TRBJ2-5; 7 bases fit TRBD1. V was pared by 6 bases and J by 2 bases, with 15 bases of the junction left unmatched. This CDR3 comprises 17 residues. The germline V gene has CDR1 MDHEN and CDR2 SYDVKM. CDR3 sequence: CASRLSPGTALQETQYF. Here the CDR3 DNA reads TGTGCCAGCAGACTAAGCCCCGGGACAGCATTACAAGAGACCCAGTACTTC.

This clonotype appeared many times. The chain is built from TRBV5-1 and TRBJ2-1, with D possibly being TRBD2 (6 bases). CDR1 is SGHRS, CDR2 YFSETQ, per germline. Trimming pared 5 bases from V and 7 bases from J, leaving 37 bases between. The CDR3 loop spans 21 amino acids. In DNA, the CDR3 is TGCGCCAGCAGACCTGATAATCACCAGTGGGACCGGCGGGGCGGGGAAAATGAGCAGTTCTTC. Protein sequence: CASRPDNHQWDRRGGENEQFF.

This chain connects TRBV5-5 to TRBJ2-5; the D is unclear. CDR1 and CDR2 from the germline V gene are SGHKS and YYEKEE (reference sequence). With 6 bases removed from V and 1 base from J, the gap between germline ends came to 16 bases. The CDR3 spans 15 residues. The CDR3 nucleotides read TGTGCCAGCAACCCCGAGAGCTTCGTCCAAGAGACCCAGTACTTC. Its protein product is CASNPESFVQETQYF. Full variable domain (rest looked up from reference TRBV5-5 and TRBJ2-5): DAGVTQSPTHLIKTRGQQVTLRCSPISGHKSVSWYQQVLGQGPQFIFQYYEKEERGRGNFPDRFSARQFPNYSSELNVNALLLGDSALYLCASNPESFVQETQYFGPGTRLLVL.

This clonotype was observed a few times. The chain is built from TRBV21-1 and TRBJ2-1; TRBD1, the D gene given by the table, was not confirmed from the DNA. TRBV21-1 is recorded as a pseudogene. This CDR3 contains 12 residues. CDR3 residues: CASSKGRGAEFF. CDR3 nucleotides: TGTGCCAGCAGCAAGGGGCGGGGAGCGGAGTTCTTC.

This clonotype was seen a handful of times. This chain joins TRBV4-1 and TRBJ2-1; 12 positions match TRBD2. Trimming took 2 bases from V and 9 from J; bases not matched to a gene: 8. Germline loops: CDR1 MGHRA, CDR2 YSYEKL. The CDR3 is 16 residues long. The chain's CDR3 is CASSQPGTGLAGEQFF. In DNA, the CDR3 is TGCGCCAGCAGCCAACCCGGAACGGGACTAGCGGGTGAGCAGTTCTTC.

CDR3 DNA sequence: TGCAGAGCCTTCCGCCGGGGGACCTACAATGAGCAGTTCTTC. Protein: CRAFRRGTYNEQFF. The chain carries TRBV29-1 and TRBJ2-1, with D possibly matching TRBD2 (6 bases). Germline CDR1 reads SQVTM; CDR2 reads ANQGSEA. The CDR3 runs 14 residues.

This chain joins TRBV12-3 or TRBV12-4 and TRBJ1-5; the D is unclear. CDR3 length equals 16 residues. V lost 5 bases and J lost 2, with 16 bases in between. The CDR3 DNA sequence: TGTGCCAGCAGTCCCCGGAGCAGGCTGGGCAATCAGCCCCAGCATTTT. The encoded protein is CASSPRSRLGNQPQHF.